What follows describes a single T cell receptor beta chain. Germline V gives CDR1 MNHNY, CDR2 SVGAGI (reference sequence). Trimming removed 7 bases at V and 3 bases at J, with 16 bases between. The CDR3 sequence is 14 residues long. The data derive from a study of T cells in tuberculosis. Chain pairing is unknown; alpha and beta were sequenced separately. Method: immunoSEQ multiplex PCR; TCRdb's copy keeps in-frame clones and lacks some. The table lists nearly 60,000 clones, around 90% of them singletons. Sorting used thawed, overnight-rested PBMC stained with anti-CD3, a viability dye and GMM-loaded CD1B tetramer. CD1B tetramers were loaded with Rhodococcus equi-derived C32 glucose monomycolate. Findings of the study overall: T cells binding CD1B-GMM tetramer weakly possibly escaped the sort.

Sequenced: CD1b-GMM tetramer-negative cells sorted from PBMCs. This receptor was identified in an adult woman with latent tuberculosis. This chain uses TRBV6-6 with TRBJ2-7; D call uncertain. The CDR3 DNA sequence: TGTGCCAGCAAAATTAGAAGACATGACTACGAGCAGTACTTC. It yields the protein CASKIRRHDYEQYF.